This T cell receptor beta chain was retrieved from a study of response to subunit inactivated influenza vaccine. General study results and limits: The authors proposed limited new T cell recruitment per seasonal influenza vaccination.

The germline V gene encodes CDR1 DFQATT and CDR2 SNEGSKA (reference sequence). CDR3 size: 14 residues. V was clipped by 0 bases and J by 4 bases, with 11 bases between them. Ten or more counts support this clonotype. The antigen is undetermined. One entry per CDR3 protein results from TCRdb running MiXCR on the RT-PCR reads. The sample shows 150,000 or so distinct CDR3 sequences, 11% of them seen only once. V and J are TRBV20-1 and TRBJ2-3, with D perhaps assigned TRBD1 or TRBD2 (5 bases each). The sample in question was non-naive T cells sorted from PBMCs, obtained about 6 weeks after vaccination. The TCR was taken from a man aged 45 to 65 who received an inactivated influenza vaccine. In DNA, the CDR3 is TGCAGTGCTAGAGATAGAGGGGTAGCAGATACGCAGTATTTT. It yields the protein CSARDRGVADTQYF.